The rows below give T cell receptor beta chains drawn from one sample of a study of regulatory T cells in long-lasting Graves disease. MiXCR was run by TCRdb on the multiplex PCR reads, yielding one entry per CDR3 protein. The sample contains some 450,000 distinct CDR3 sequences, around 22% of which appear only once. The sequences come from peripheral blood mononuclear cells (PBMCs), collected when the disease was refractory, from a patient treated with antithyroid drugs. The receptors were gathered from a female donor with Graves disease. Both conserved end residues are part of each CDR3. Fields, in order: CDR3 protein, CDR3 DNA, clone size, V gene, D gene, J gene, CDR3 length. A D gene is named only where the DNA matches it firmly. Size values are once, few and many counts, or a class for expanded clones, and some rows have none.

CDR3aa: CASSLGWNEQFF
CDR3nt: TGTGCCAGCAGCTTAGGCTGGAATGAGCAGTTCTTC
abundance: few
v_gene: TRBV7-2
d_gene: NA
j_gene: TRBJ2-1
len: 12

CDR3aa: CASSFTGVNTEAFF
CDR3nt: TGCGCCAGCAGCTTCACAGGTGTGAACACTGAAGCTTTCTTT
abundance: few
v_gene: TRBV5-1
d_gene: NA
j_gene: TRBJ1-1
len: 14

CDR3aa: CASSQEGTDTEAFF
CDR3nt: TGTGCCAGCAGCCAAGAAGGGACGGACACTGAAGCTTTCTTT
abundance: many
v_gene: TRBV3-1
d_gene: NA
j_gene: TRBJ1-1
len: 14

CDR3aa: CATGQGLETQYF
CDR3nt: TGTGCCACCGGACAGGGACTAGAGACCCAGTACTTC
abundance: few
v_gene: TRBV6-1
d_gene: TRBD1
j_gene: TRBJ2-5
len: 12

CDR3aa: CASSGGQRERGNEQFF
CDR3nt: TGTGCCAGCAGCGGCGGGCAGCGGGAGCGAGGTAATGAGCAGTTCTTC
abundance: NA
v_gene: TRBV6-1
d_gene: TRBD2
j_gene: TRBJ2-1
len: 16

CDR3aa: CASSPQGLAGGADTQYF
CDR3nt: TGTGCCAGCAGCCCACAAGGACTAGCGGGAGGGGCAGATACGCAGTATTTT
abundance: NA
v_gene: TRBV11-2
d_gene: TRBD2
j_gene: TRBJ2-3
len: 17

CDR3aa: CASSPGNSGDTQYF
CDR3nt: TGTGCCAGCAGCCCGGGAAACTCAGGAGATACGCAGTATTTT
abundance: NA
v_gene: TRBV6-2/TRBV6-3
d_gene: NA
j_gene: TRBJ2-3
len: 14

CDR3aa: CASSILGTGVGGYTF
CDR3nt: TGTGCCAGTAGTATACTCGGGACAGGGGTAGGGGGCTACACCTTC
abundance: few
v_gene: TRBV19
d_gene: TRBD1
j_gene: TRBJ1-2
len: 15

CDR3aa: CSVGVISGQPEAFF
CDR3nt: TGCAGCGTTGGAGTTATCTCGGGACAGCCTGAAGCTTTCTTT
abundance: few
v_gene: TRBV29-1
d_gene: TRBD1
j_gene: TRBJ1-1
len: 14

CDR3aa: CSAPVDRGYTF
CDR3nt: TGCAGTGCCCCGGTGGATAGGGGCTACACCTTC
abundance: many
v_gene: TRBV20-1
d_gene: NA
j_gene: TRBJ1-2
len: 11

CDR3aa: CASSLTSLLTGTVGIYEQYF
CDR3nt: TGTGCCAGCAGCTTAACCTCTCTATTGACCGGGACAGTGGGAATCTACGAGCAGTACTTC
abundance: NA
v_gene: TRBV7-6
d_gene: TRBD1
j_gene: TRBJ2-7
len: 20

CDR3aa: CASSSKQGRGETQYF
CDR3nt: TGTGCCAGCAGTTCCAAACAGGGTCGAGGAGAGACCCAGTACTTC
abundance: many
v_gene: TRBV12-3/TRBV12-4
d_gene: NA
j_gene: TRBJ2-5
len: 15

CDR3aa: CASSTPGQGFNSPLHF
CDR3nt: TGTGCCAGCAGCACCCCGGGACAGGGTTTTAATTCACCCCTCCACTTT
abundance: many
v_gene: TRBV6-1
d_gene: TRBD1
j_gene: TRBJ1-6
len: 16

CDR3aa: CASSLGVQAQETQYF
CDR3nt: TGTGCCAGCAGCTTAGGGGTGCAGGCGCAAGAGACCCAGTACTTC
abundance: many
v_gene: TRBV7-2
d_gene: NA
j_gene: TRBJ2-5
len: 15

CDR3aa: CASSALQGAVETQYF
CDR3nt: TGTGCCAGCAGCGCCTTACAGGGGGCAGTGGAGACCCAGTACTTC
abundance: many
v_gene: TRBV9
d_gene: TRBD1
j_gene: TRBJ2-5
len: 15

CDR3aa: CASSAELQGGSTEAFF
CDR3nt: TGTGCCAGCAGTGCCGAGCTACAGGGAGGGTCCACTGAAGCTTTCTTT
abundance: many
v_gene: TRBV2
d_gene: NA
j_gene: TRBJ1-1
len: 16

CDR3aa: CASSLDKLIPSGGEQYF
CDR3nt: TGTGCCAGCAGCTTAGATAAACTGATCCCTTCGGGGGGTGAGCAGTACTTC
abundance: many
v_gene: TRBV11-2
d_gene: TRBD2
j_gene: TRBJ2-7
len: 17

CDR3aa: CANPGTSGTSPYEQYF
CDR3nt: TGTGCCAACCCGGGGACTAGCGGGACGAGTCCCTACGAGCAGTACTTC
abundance: once
v_gene: TRBV28
d_gene: TRBD2
j_gene: TRBJ2-7
len: 16

CDR3aa: CATSPPGVAGNTIYF
CDR3nt: TGTGCCACCAGCCCCCCGGGGGTTGCTGGAAACACCATATATTTT
abundance: NA
v_gene: TRBV15
d_gene: NA
j_gene: TRBJ1-3
len: 15

CDR3aa: CATSGGNQPQHF
CDR3nt: TGTGCCACCAGTGGGGGCAATCAGCCCCAGCATTTT
abundance: NA
v_gene: TRBV24-1
d_gene: NA
j_gene: TRBJ1-5
len: 12

CDR3aa: CAWSRFGLAGEGARYEQYF
CDR3nt: TGTGCCTGGAGTCGCTTCGGACTAGCGGGAGAAGGGGCTCGATACGAGCAGTACTTC
abundance: NA
v_gene: TRBV30
d_gene: TRBD2
j_gene: TRBJ2-7
len: 19

CDR3aa: CSARDPQDGSNQPQHF
CDR3nt: TGCAGTGCTAGAGATCCGCAGGATGGGAGCAATCAGCCCCAGCATTTT
abundance: many
v_gene: TRBV20-1
d_gene: NA
j_gene: TRBJ1-5
len: 16

CDR3aa: CASPRRLAGTTGELFF
CDR3nt: TGTGCCTCCCCGCGGAGACTAGCGGGAACGACCGGGGAGCTGTTTTTT
abundance: NA
v_gene: TRBV30
d_gene: TRBD2
j_gene: TRBJ2-2
len: 16

CDR3aa: CSARAGRSSYEQYF
CDR3nt: TGCAGTGCTAGGGCAGGGCGAAGCTCCTACGAGCAGTACTTC
abundance: NA
v_gene: TRBV20-1
d_gene: NA
j_gene: TRBJ2-7
len: 14

CDR3aa: CASRTWGGNTEAFF
CDR3nt: TGTGCCAGCAGGACCTGGGGAGGGAACACTGAAGCTTTCTTT
abundance: few
v_gene: TRBV6-1
d_gene: NA
j_gene: TRBJ1-1
len: 14

CDR3aa: CASSFVRGTMNTEAFF
CDR3nt: TGTGCCAGCAGTTTTGTTAGGGGTACTATGAACACTGAAGCTTTCTTT
abundance: NA
v_gene: TRBV28
d_gene: NA
j_gene: TRBJ1-1
len: 16

CDR3aa: CASSADFTDTQYF
CDR3nt: TGTGCCAGCAGTGCCGATTTCACAGATACGCAGTATTTT
abundance: NA
v_gene: TRBV28
d_gene: NA
j_gene: TRBJ2-3
len: 13

CDR3aa: CSVGIRLAAKRKAYNEQFF
CDR3nt: TGCAGCGTTGGGATCCGACTAGCGGCCAAGAGGAAGGCCTACAATGAGCAGTTCTTC
abundance: NA
v_gene: TRBV29-1
d_gene: TRBD2
j_gene: TRBJ2-1
len: 19

CDR3aa: CASSLITGGTGAFF
CDR3nt: TGCGCCAGCAGCTTGATTACAGGGGGAACTGGAGCTTTCTTT
abundance: NA
v_gene: TRBV5-1
d_gene: TRBD1
j_gene: TRBJ1-1
len: 14

CDR3aa: CASSNKPGQRNSPLHF
CDR3nt: TGTGCCAGCAGCAACAAACCGGGACAGAGGAATTCACCCCTCCACTTT
abundance: NA
v_gene: TRBV7-8
d_gene: TRBD1
j_gene: TRBJ1-6
len: 16

CDR3aa: CATDNGYEQYF
CDR3nt: TGTGCCACCGATAACGGTTACGAGCAGTACTTC
abundance: NA
v_gene: TRBV24-1
d_gene: NA
j_gene: TRBJ2-7
len: 11

CDR3aa: CASTSFSPLHF
CDR3nt: TGTGCCAGCACCTCCTTTTCACCCCTCCACTTT
abundance: NA
v_gene: TRBV6-1
d_gene: NA
j_gene: TRBJ1-6
len: 11

CDR3aa: CASSPGFGLAGMDEQYF
CDR3nt: TGCGCCAGCAGCCCCGGCTTCGGACTAGCGGGAATGGACGAGCAGTACTTC
abundance: NA
v_gene: TRBV5-1
d_gene: TRBD2
j_gene: TRBJ2-7
len: 17

CDR3aa: CASSLGLAGADTQYF
CDR3nt: TGCGCCAGCAGCTTGGGACTAGCGGGAGCAGATACGCAGTATTTT
abundance: NA
v_gene: TRBV5-1
d_gene: TRBD2
j_gene: TRBJ2-3
len: 15

CDR3aa: CASSLLGKNIQYF
CDR3nt: TGTGCCAGTTCCCTCTTAGGCAAAAACATTCAGTACTTC
abundance: many
v_gene: TRBV2
d_gene: NA
j_gene: TRBJ2-4
len: 13

CDR3aa: CASSKGLAGSQYF
CDR3nt: TGTGCCAGCAGCAAAGGACTAGCGGGATCTCAGTACTTC
abundance: NA
v_gene: TRBV7-9
d_gene: TRBD2
j_gene: TRBJ2-5
len: 13

CDR3aa: CASSDRGIGNTIYF
CDR3nt: TGTGCCAGCAGTGACAGGGGGATTGGAAACACCATATATTTT
abundance: NA
v_gene: TRBV2
d_gene: TRBD1
j_gene: TRBJ1-3
len: 14

CDR3aa: CAGSLRRQPNNEQFF
CDR3nt: TGTGCCGGTAGCCTAAGGCGTCAGCCGAACAATGAGCAGTTCTTC
abundance: few
v_gene: TRBV19
d_gene: NA
j_gene: TRBJ2-1
len: 15

CDR3aa: CASRESRAGYGYTF
CDR3nt: TGTGCCAGCAGAGAGTCCAGGGCGGGCTATGGCTACACCTTC
abundance: many
v_gene: TRBV12-3/TRBV12-4
d_gene: NA
j_gene: TRBJ1-2
len: 14

CDR3aa: CASSIGPEFIAASSYEQYF
CDR3nt: TGTGCCAGTAGTATTGGCCCAGAGTTTATAGCGGCTAGCTCCTACGAGCAGTACTTC
abundance: NA
v_gene: TRBV19
d_gene: NA
j_gene: TRBJ2-7
len: 19

CDR3aa: CATRVVGYEQYF
CDR3nt: TGTGCCACCAGGGTGGTCGGCTACGAGCAGTACTTC
abundance: few
v_gene: TRBV10-3
d_gene: NA
j_gene: TRBJ2-7
len: 12

CDR3aa: CSARRTGRNSVGTEAFF
CDR3nt: TGCAGTGCTAGGCGAACCGGGAGAAATTCGGTAGGCACTGAAGCTTTCTTT
abundance: few
v_gene: TRBV20-1
d_gene: NA
j_gene: TRBJ1-1
len: 17

CDR3aa: CASILAGIETQYF
CDR3nt: TGTGCCAGCATCTTAGCGGGAATTGAGACCCAGTACTTC
abundance: NA
v_gene: TRBV2
d_gene: TRBD2
j_gene: TRBJ2-5
len: 13

CDR3aa: CASSLKAGAMQPQHF
CDR3nt: TGTGCCAGCAGCTTAAAGGCAGGGGCTATGCAGCCCCAGCATTTT
abundance: many
v_gene: TRBV7-2
d_gene: NA
j_gene: TRBJ1-5
len: 15

CDR3aa: CASSYSGRSSYNSPLHF
CDR3nt: TGTGCCAGCAGTTACTCGGGCAGGAGCTCCTATAATTCACCCCTCCACTTT
abundance: NA
v_gene: TRBV6-2/TRBV6-3
d_gene: NA
j_gene: TRBJ1-6
len: 17

CDR3aa: CASSWDRADSPLHF
CDR3nt: TGTGCCAGCAGCTGGGACAGGGCGGATTCACCCCTCCACTTT
abundance: many
v_gene: TRBV12-3/TRBV12-4
d_gene: TRBD1
j_gene: TRBJ1-6
len: 14

CDR3aa: CSARQTGASQPQHF
CDR3nt: TGCAGTGCTAGACAGACAGGGGCTAGTCAGCCCCAGCATTTT
abundance: many
v_gene: TRBV20-1
d_gene: TRBD1
j_gene: TRBJ1-5
len: 14

CDR3aa: CSARGKRENFYEQYF
CDR3nt: TGCAGTGCTAGAGGAAAGCGGGAAAACTTCTACGAGCAGTACTTC
abundance: few
v_gene: TRBV20-1
d_gene: TRBD2
j_gene: TRBJ2-7
len: 15

CDR3aa: CASRTKWGNYEQYF
CDR3nt: TGTGCCAGTAGAACTAAGTGGGGCAACTACGAGCAGTACTTC
abundance: NA
v_gene: TRBV19
d_gene: NA
j_gene: TRBJ2-7
len: 14

CDR3aa: CSVLVMGNEQYF
CDR3nt: TGCAGCGTTTTGGTTATGGGGAACGAGCAGTACTTC
abundance: few
v_gene: TRBV29-1
d_gene: NA
j_gene: TRBJ2-7
len: 12

CDR3aa: CASSSTSGRTEYF
CDR3nt: TGTGCCAGCAGCTCAACTAGCGGGAGAACGGAGTACTTC
abundance: NA
v_gene: TRBV12-3/TRBV12-4
d_gene: TRBD2
j_gene: TRBJ2-7
len: 13

CDR3aa: CASRPTQGSYEQYF
CDR3nt: TGTGCCAGTAGACCTACCCAGGGAAGCTACGAGCAGTACTTC
abundance: few
v_gene: TRBV19
d_gene: NA
j_gene: TRBJ2-7
len: 14